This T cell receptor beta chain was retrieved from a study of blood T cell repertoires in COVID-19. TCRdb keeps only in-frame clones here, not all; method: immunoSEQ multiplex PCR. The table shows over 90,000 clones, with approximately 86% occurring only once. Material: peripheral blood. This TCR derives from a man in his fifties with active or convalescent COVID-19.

The CDR3 DNA follows: TGTGCCAGCAGCTCTAACAACAGGGACAGGGGGAGCACCTACGAGCAGTACTTC. Protein sequence: CASSSNNRDRGSTYEQYF. The rearrangement joins TRBV11-2 to TRBJ2-7; 11 nucleotides line up with TRBD1. Germline CDR1 is SGHAT and CDR2 is FQNNGV. CDR3 length: 18 amino acids. Losses at the gene ends were 4 bases for V and 2 bases for J; bases not matched to a gene: 13.